Shown below are 14 T cell receptor beta chains from a single sample sequenced in a study of cytomegalovirus exposure and HLA in healthy donors. Use of 60 Vbeta and 13 Jbeta primers characterized the PCR. Repertoires were generated with immunoSEQ multiplex PCR, while TCRdb's copy carries only in-frame clones and drops some. Here the sample spans about 150,000 clones, around 85% being singletons. Sequencing input: PBMCs. The receptor set was obtained from a boy younger than 10 in good health and CMV-seronegative.

The rearrangement links TRBV5-4 to TRBJ1-4, with 8 bases matching TRBD1. CDR1 is SGHNT and CDR2 is YYREEE in the germline V gene (reference sequence). This CDR3 region has 14 residues. V was pared by 4 bases and J by 8 bases, with 7 bases of the junction left unmatched. CDR3 in DNA: TGTGCCAGCAGCATAGGACAGGGTCGGGAAAAACTGTTTTTT. Protein: CASSIGQGREKLFF.

The chain couples TRBV5-1 to TRBJ1-2; D is undetermined. Germline assignment: CDR1 SGHRS and CDR2 YFSETQ. V was pared by 2 bases and J by 7 bases, with 18 bases between. There are 15 residues in the CDR3. The CDR3 region has the DNA TGCGCCAGCAGCTTATGTGGGGAGGGTTCTTGTGGCTACACCTTC. Its protein is CASSLCGEGSCGYTF.

This clone was recorded only once. The rearrangement uses TRBV5-1 and TRBJ2-1; 13 nucleotides line up with TRBD2. CDR3 length equals 18 residues. The germline V gene encodes CDR1 SGHRS and CDR2 YFSETQ. The junction had 13 bases not matched to a gene; V was cut back by 0 bases and J by 10 bases. The CDR3 sequence is CASSLVLTSGRAEGEQFF. As DNA, the CDR3 is TGCGCCAGCAGCTTGGTACTCACTAGCGGGAGGGCCGAGGGGGAGCAGTTCTTC.

The chain couples TRBV11-2 to TRBJ2-7; D is possibly TRBD2 (5 bases). The CDR3 is 15 amino acids. The germline gives CDR1 SGHAT, CDR2 FQNNGV. Between the trimmed V and J ends, which lost 4 bases and 2 bases, there was a span of 15 bases. The CDR3 DNA is TGTGCCAGCAGCTCCCCGGGATGGCGGCCCTACGAGCAGTACTTC. It translates to CASSSPGWRPYEQYF.

As regards this clone: One junction end does not reproduce the germline sequence, and a read error may be involved. Other DNA sequences of this sample code for an identical CDR3. The chain recombines TRBV5-1 with TRBJ1-2, with no clear D. This CDR3 is 15 amino acids long. CDR1 is SGHRS, CDR2 YFSETQ, per germline. The CDR3 DNA is TGCGCCAGCAGTTTGGAACATGCGGAGGGATATGGCTACACCTTC. Translating it yields CASSLEHAEGYGYTF.

The CDR3 DNA follows: TGTGCCAGCAGTCCAAGCGGGGACTCAGACTACGAGCAGTACGTC. Translated: CASSPSGDSDYEQYV. This chain connects TRBV7-9 to TRBJ2-7; 7 bases are shared with TRBD2. V was pared by 6 bases and J by 3 bases, with 11 bases of the junction left unmatched. The CDR3 is 15 residues long. CDR1 is SEHNR and CDR2 is FQNEAQ in the germline V gene (reference sequence).

The chain carries TRBV6-1 and TRBJ2-7; tentatively, D is TRBD1 (6 bases). Germline V lookup: CDR1 MNHNS, CDR2 SASEGT. This CDR3 is built from 13 residues. Trimming stripped 6 bases from V and 3 bases from J, with 12 bases between. In DNA form, the CDR3 reads TGTGCCAGCAGGGCTGGACAGCTCTACGAGCAGTACGTC. Encoded protein: CASRAGQLYEQYV.

The chain joins TRBV5-4 to TRBJ1-2, with no clear D. Germline loops: CDR1 SGHNT, CDR2 YYREEE (reference sequence). This CDR3 spans 16 amino acids. V lost 4 bases and J lost 8, with 24 bases in between. The CDR3 region is CASSPVGRLPGGGYTF. The DNA of the CDR3 is TGTGCCAGCAGCCCGGTAGGAAGGCTTCCAGGAGGCGGCTACACCTTC.

The rearrangement joins TRBV10-3 to TRBJ2-3, with a tentative D call TRBD2 (6 bases). The V gene's germline CDR1 is ENHRY and CDR2 SYGVKD. This CDR3 has 15 residues. The germline V and J ends were trimmed by 3 bases and 3 bases, with 13 bases remaining between them. In DNA, the CDR3 is TGTGCCATCAGTGACGCAGGGAGGAAGACAGATACGCAGTATTTT. Amino acids: CAISDAGRKTDTQYF.

The chain links TRBV5-1 to TRBJ2-2; D may be TRBD2 (6 bases). Germline loops: CDR1 SGHRS, CDR2 YFSETQ. The V end lost 3 bases, the J end lost 9 bases, and 15 bases lay between the germline ends. The CDR3 sequence is 14 residues long. CDR3 loop: CASSSIPTSRELFF. For the CDR3, the DNA is TGCGCCAGCAGCTCAATCCCTACTAGCCGGGAGCTGTTTTTT.

This chain joins TRBV19 and TRBJ2-5, with 8 nucleotides matching TRBD1. The CDR3 sequence is 12 residues long. Germline V lookup: CDR1 LNHDA, CDR2 SQIVND (reference sequence). Trimming removed 9 bases from V and 5 bases from J; junction bases left unmatched: 5. The CDR3 sequence is CASQGAGETQYF. The CDR3 DNA reads TGTGCCAGCCAGGGGGCGGGGGAGACCCAGTACTTC.

This rearrangement joins TRBV7-2 to TRBJ1-1; D is possibly TRBD1 (6 bases). The V end lost 3 bases, the J end lost 0 bases, and 8 bases lay between the germline ends. Germline CDR1 is SGHTA and CDR2 is FQGNSA. The CDR3 runs 14 residues. The CDR3 here is CASSFRGMNTEAFF. Written as DNA, the CDR3 is TGTGCCAGCAGCTTCAGGGGAATGAACACTGAAGCTTTCTTT. Full variable domain (missing parts from reference TRBV7-2 and TRBJ1-1): GAGVSQSPSNKVTEKGKDVELRCDPISGHTALYWYRQSLGQGLEFLIYFQGNSAPDKSGLPSDRFSAERTGGSVSTLTIQRTQQEDSAVYLCASSFRGMNTEAFFGQGTRLTVV.

This clone has just a few counts. The chain carries TRBV4-1 and TRBJ1-4; TRBD1 matches at 8 bases. After removal of 2 bases from V and 7 bases from J, the junction contained 12 bases not matched to a gene. Germline V gene sequence: CDR1 MGHRA, CDR2 YSYEKL. The CDR3 has 17 amino acids. CDR3 sequence: CASSQSGIGQGGEKLFF. DNA of the CDR3: TGCGCCAGCAGCCAATCGGGAATCGGACAGGGTGGTGAAAAACTGTTTTTT.

V and J are TRBV7-8 and TRBJ1-5, with TRBD1 identical over 8 bases. The V segment lost 5 bases and the J segment 5 bases; nucleotides outside the gene matches: 5. The CDR3 runs 14 residues. Germline assignment: CDR1 SGHVS and CDR2 FQNEAQ. CDR3 nucleotide sequence: TGTGCCAGCAGCCTCGACAGGGGTGATCAGCCCCAGCATTTT. Its protein is CASSLDRGDQPQHF.